This T cell receptor beta chain derives from a study of blood T cell repertoires in COVID-19. Whole-study context: The United States, Italy and Spain were the sources of the acute and convalescent COVID-19 samples. PBMCs, B-cell-depleted T cells, or T cells provided the cDNA or gDNA that made up the material.

This clone was observed once. Profiled with immunoSEQ multiplex PCR; TCRdb holds only in-frame clones, not every one. Here the sample spans about 290,000 clones, around four fifths being singletons. Source material: peripheral blood. The source of this sequence is a woman aged 50 to 65 with active or convalescent COVID-19.

The CDR3, as DNA: TGTGCCAGCAACCCTGGGGCGAGAGGAACTGAAGCTTTCTTT. It is translated as CASNPGARGTEAFF. The chain links TRBV19 to TRBJ1-1; possible D gene TRBD1, 5 bases. V was trimmed by 9 bases and J by 5 bases, leaving 19 bases between them. The CDR3 consists of 14 residues. CDR1 LNHDA and CDR2 SQIVND come from the germline V gene (reference sequence).